This entry describes one T cell receptor beta chain. Its target is unknown. V lost 4 bases and J lost 0, with 17 bases in between. The CDR3 is 17 amino acids. Germline assignment: CDR1 SGHNT and CDR2 YYREEE (reference sequence). This sample stems from a study of T cell responses to AZD1222 COVID-19 vaccine. Measured with immunoSEQ multiplex PCR; TCRdb has only the in-frame clones, and not every one. The sample has around 170,000 clones, about nine tenths seen once. Points from the study as a whole: White British ancestry dominated among donors, who included more females, and clonal diversity was possibly underestimated. Elevations in Spike-specific TCR breadth and depth followed administration of two AZD1222 doses.

This chain uses TRBV5-4 with TRBJ1-3, with D unresolved. The input for sequencing was peripheral blood, taken 28 days after the second AZD1222 dose. This TCR was recovered from an adult who received the AZD1222 COVID-19 vaccine. The CDR3 nucleotides read TGTGCCAGCAGCGCCGGCCCTTACGGTTCCTCTGGAAACACCATATATTTT. Its translation: CASSAGPYGSSGNTIYF.